This is a list of T cell receptor beta chains from one sample in a study of CD8+CD57+ T cells in acquired aplastic anemia. Each CDR3 protein gets one entry after TCRdb re-called the reads with MiXCR. The profile shows 220,000 or so distinct CDR3 sequences, 50% to 70% of them singletons. Sequencing used sorted CD4+, CD8+, or CD8+CD57+ T cells (not recorded which) from PBMCs. These receptors came from a human donor with aplastic anemia. Each CDR3 is given with its conserved first and last residue. D genes are given only for firm matches. A row's size may be missing; if present it is once, few, many or a size class.

cdr3_nt cdr3_aa clone_size j_call d_call v_call
TGTGCCATCAGGGGGGGACTAGCGGACGGGGGGGAGCAGTACTTC CAIRGGLADGGEQYF once TRBJ2-7 TRBD2 TRBV10-3
TGTGCCAGCAGCCGGGACTGGCTCAGGGAGACCCAGTACTTC CASSRDWLRETQYF - TRBJ2-5 - TRBV7-2
TGTGCCACCAGTGACGCGGACAGGGACAATCAGCCCCAGCATTTT CATSDADRDNQPQHF - TRBJ1-5 TRBD1 TRBV24-1
TGTGCCATCAGTGCCCGGCTAGTGGATACCGGGGAGCTGTTTTTT CAISARLVDTGELFF - TRBJ2-2 - TRBV10-3
TGTGCCAGCAGTTTCATGGGAGGTGACGAGCAGTACTTC CASSFMGGDEQYF - TRBJ2-7 - TRBV7-4
TGCAGTGCGTACAGGGGAACGAACACTGAAGCTTTCTTT CSAYRGTNTEAFF - TRBJ1-1 TRBD1 TRBV20-1
TGTGCCAGCAGCTCCGGGACAGTTCTCTCCTACGAGCAGTACTTC CASSSGTVLSYEQYF - TRBJ2-7 TRBD1 TRBV7-9
TGTGCCAGCAGCTCTCAGGGATACACTGAAGCTTTCTTT CASSSQGYTEAFF few TRBJ1-1 - TRBV7-2
TGTGCCACCAAGGGGGTAGCGTCGGAGACCCAGTACTTC CATKGVASETQYF - TRBJ2-5 - TRBV5-6
TGTGCCAGCAGCTCCCTTGGGGAGGGAGGTTCACCCCTCCACTTT CASSSLGEGGSPLHF - TRBJ1-6 - TRBV9
TGTGCCAGCAGCTGGAGGGGAGGCAGCTCCTACGAGCAGTACTTC CASSWRGGSSYEQYF once TRBJ2-7 - TRBV7-6
TGCGCCAGCAGCCAAGAGGGGACGGTGCGTTCACCCCTCCACTTT CASSQEGTVRSPLHF - TRBJ1-6 - TRBV7-3
TGTGCCACCAGGATCCGGGACAGCTACAATGAGCAGTTCTTC CATRIRDSYNEQFF many TRBJ2-1 TRBD1 TRBV24-1
TGTGCCACCTGGGGGCGCGGCACAGATACGCAGTATTTT CATWGRGTDTQYF once TRBJ2-3 - TRBV7-9
TGCGCCAGCAGAGCCGCCCTAGCGGGGCTTATCCAAGAGACCCAGTACTTC CASRAALAGLIQETQYF many TRBJ2-5 TRBD2 TRBV5-1
TGTGCCAGCAGTTTGTACTTGGGTAATCTCGGTTACACCGGGGAGCTGTTTTTT CASSLYLGNLGYTGELFF - TRBJ2-2 - TRBV6-5
TGTGCCACCAGCGGCCTCAGGGCCCTCTCTGGAAACACCATATATTTT CATSGLRALSGNTIYF - TRBJ1-3 - TRBV15
TGTGCCAGCAGCGTGGGGGGTAGCTCCCATTACAATGAGCAGTTCTTC CASSVGGSSHYNEQFF - TRBJ2-1 - TRBV9